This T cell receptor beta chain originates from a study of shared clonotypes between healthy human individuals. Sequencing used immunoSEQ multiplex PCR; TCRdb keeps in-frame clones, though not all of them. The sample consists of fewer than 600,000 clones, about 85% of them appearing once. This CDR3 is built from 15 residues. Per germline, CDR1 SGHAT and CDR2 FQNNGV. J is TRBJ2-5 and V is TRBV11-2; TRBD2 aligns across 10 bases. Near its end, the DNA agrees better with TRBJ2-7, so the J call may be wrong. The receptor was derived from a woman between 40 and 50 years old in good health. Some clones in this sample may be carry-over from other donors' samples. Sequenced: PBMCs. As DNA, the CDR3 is TGTGCCAGCAGCTTAGCGGAACTAGCGGGGTACGAGCAGTACTTC. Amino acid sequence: CASSLAELAGYEQYF.